One and the same sample provided the 9 T cell receptor beta chains below, sequenced in a study of blood T cell repertoires in COVID-19. Sequencing was performed with immunoSEQ multiplex PCR; in TCRdb, only in-frame clones are kept and a portion is missing. The sample shows about 500,000 clones, 89% of them seen only once. Sequencing was done on a sample of peripheral blood. The receptor source for this set is a man between 18 and 35 years old with COVID-19, enrolled during active disease.

The chain uses TRBV5-8 and TRBJ2-7; D unresolved. Germline CDR1 and CDR2: SGHTS and YDEGEE. The CDR3 is 12 amino acids. Between the trimmed V and J ends, which lost 1 base and 3 bases, there was a span of 5 bases. The CDR3 protein is CASSLIYYEQYF. The CDR3 nucleotides read TGTGCCAGCAGCTTGATATACTACGAGCAGTACTTC.

The chain recombines TRBV6-5 with TRBJ2-1; TRBD1 matches 10 bases. The V gene end was trimmed by 6 bases and the J gene end by 3 bases; junction bases not matched to a gene: 5. The CDR3 has 15 residues. Germline V gene data show CDR1 as MNHEY and CDR2 as SVGAGI. This chain's CDR3 is CASRGDRGHYNEQFF. The DNA of the CDR3 is TGTGCCAGCAGAGGGGACAGGGGCCACTACAATGAGCAGTTCTTC.

The rearrangement joins TRBV7-9 to TRBJ2-3; 7 nucleotides match TRBD2. Trimming removed 5 bases from V and 0 bases from J; junction bases left unmatched: 5. Germline-derived CDR1 and CDR2 are SEHNR and FQNEAQ (reference sequence). The CDR3 contains 15 residues. The CDR3 region is CASSPSGASTDTQYF. In DNA form, the CDR3 reads TGTGCCAGCAGCCCAAGCGGGGCTAGCACAGATACGCAGTATTTT.

The chain joins TRBV18 to TRBJ2-7; 7 bases fit TRBD2. The CDR3 has 13 residues. Germline V gene data show CDR1 as KGHSH and CDR2 as LQKENI. V gave up 3 bases and J gave up 12 bases; unmatched junction bases: 11. The CDR3 DNA reads TGTGCCAGCTCACCTCAAGGGAGGGAAAGGCTGTACTTC. Translating it yields CASSPQGRERLYF. Looking up the rest from reference TRBV18 and TRBJ2-7 gives the full variable domain: NAGVMQNPRHLVRRRGQEARLRCSPMKGHSHVYWYRQLPEEGLKFMVYLQKENIIDESGMPKERFSAEFPKEGPSILRIQQVVRGDSAAYFCASSPQGRERLYFGPGTRLTVT.

V and J are TRBV6-5 and TRBJ1-1; D is perhaps TRBD1 (5 bases). Looked up from germline, CDR1 is MNHEY and CDR2 is SVGAGI. The CDR3 covers 16 residues. The V end was cut by 0 bases, the J end by 5 bases, with 16 bases between. CDR3: CASSYSWGGRETEAFF. The CDR3 region has the DNA TGTGCCAGCAGTTACTCTTGGGGGGGGAGGGAGACTGAAGCTTTCTTT.

The chain joins TRBV2 to TRBJ2-3, with a possible D match to TRBD2 (5 bases). This CDR3 has 14 residues. Germline loops: CDR1 SNHLY, CDR2 FYNNEI. The V end lost 3 bases, the J end lost 1 base, and 8 bases lay between the germline ends. This chain's CDR3 is CASSDRGGTDTQYF. Here the CDR3 DNA reads TGTGCCAGCAGTGACCGGGGAGGCACAGATACGCAGTATTTT.

The rearrangement joins TRBV19 to TRBJ2-2, with a weak D call TRBD1 (5 bases). From germline, CDR1 is LNHDA and CDR2 SQIVND (reference sequence). V lost 3 bases and J 0 bases, leaving 11 bases between the germline ends. The CDR3 has 16 amino acids. CDR3: CASSIHQGANTGELFF. The CDR3 DNA reads as TGTGCCAGTAGTATTCACCAGGGCGCGAACACCGGGGAGCTGTTTTTT. The whole variable domain, filled in from reference TRBV19 and TRBJ2-2, reads DGGITQSPKYLFRKEGQNVTLSCEQNLNHDAMYWYRQDPGQGLRLIYYSQIVNDFQKGDIAEGYSVSREKKESFPLTVTSAQKNPTAFYLCASSIHQGANTGELFFGEGSRLTVL.

The chain carries TRBV2 and TRBJ2-1; 10 bases map to TRBD2. Unmatched junction bases numbered 10, after V lost 5 bases and J lost 12 bases. The CDR3 consists of 14 residues. Germline CDR1 is SNHLY and CDR2 is FYNNEI. The CDR3 loop is CASSTTSGRPGQFF. CDR3 nucleotides: TGTGCCAGCAGTACGACTAGCGGGCGCCCCGGGCAGTTCTTC.

The gene calls are TRBV6-5 and TRBJ1-1, with D tentatively TRBD1 (5 bases). Trimming left V 10 bases short and J 10 bases short, with 16 bases between. This CDR3 has 11 residues. In germline, CDR1 is MNHEY, CDR2 SVGAGI. Here the CDR3 DNA reads TGTGCCACCGTCGTAAGAAGGGGAGCTTTCTTT. Its protein product is CATVVRRGAFF.